There are many counts of the clone carrying this T cell receptor beta chain. In the library, individual cDNA molecules carried attached unique molecular identifiers. TCRdb reprocessed the 5' RACE reads with MiXCR, giving one entry per CDR3 protein. The table shows about 43,000 distinct CDR3 sequences, with about a tenth occurring only once. This CDR3 comprises 13 residues. After removal of 2 bases from V and 5 bases from J, the junction contained 5 bases not matched to a gene. The germline gives CDR1 GTSNPN, CDR2 SVGIG (reference sequence). The sample is drawn from a study of early T cells in non-severe SARS-CoV-2 infection.

Sequenced: whole blood. The V gene is TRBV30, the J gene TRBJ1-2, with TRBD1 identical over 7 bases. The clonotype comes from an adult who was a healthcare worker with PCR-confirmed SARS-CoV-2 infection or an uninfected control (not recorded which). The CDR3 here is CAWSLTGLYGYTF. The CDR3 DNA sequence: TGTGCCTGGAGTCTGACAGGGCTTTATGGCTACACCTTC.